This TCR beta chain was captured in a study of cytomegalovirus exposure and HLA in healthy donors. The study, taken as a whole, reports: Follow-up analysis later connected one missense variant in DCLRE1C with trimming of TCR beta V- and J-genes. The study designated roughly 160 TCR beta chains cytomegalovirus-associated. Later analysis showed TCR association rates varying by HLA locus, highest for DRB1 and lowest for HLA-C.

About this clone itself: Its antigen is unidentified.

Both 60 Vbeta primers and 13 Jbeta primers went into the PCR. In the original analysis: Counted up in a later analysis, unique TCR beta chains came to some 72 million, with 9.5 million to 13 million shared. Here immunoSEQ multiplex PCR was the method, and the copy in TCRdb shows in-frame clones only, minus some. The V and J calls and clone size were taken over from that table, and D and trimming were inferred from the DNA. The sample consists of about 180,000 clones, just over 75% of them appearing once. Germline values: CDR1 SGHVS, CDR2 FQNEAQ. The CDR3 is 14 amino acids. V was shortened by 1 base and J by 5 bases, with 12 bases between the two germline ends.

The chain employs TRBV7-8 and TRBJ2-7; D remains unclear. The TCR comes from a man between 18 and 29 years old in good health and CMV-seronegative. Material: PBMCs. The CDR3 DNA follows: TGTGCCAGCAGCTTAGTAGCCGCGATCCACGAGCAGTACTTC. Its protein product is CASSLVAAIHEQYF.